These 19 T cell receptor beta chains share one sample of origin, sequenced in a study of OX40 agonist ivuxolimab in advanced cancers. Assay used: immunoSEQ multiplex PCR; TCRdb lists only in-frame clones, some missing. The table lists 37,000 or so clones, roughly 84% of them singletons. The sequencing here drew on CD4+ or CD8+ T cells sorted from blood, taken in a trial of the OX40 agonist ivuxolimab. The source of these receptors is an adult with an advanced solid tumor such as melanoma, head and neck, liver or kidney cancer.

The genes are TRBV27 and TRBJ2-7; TRBD2 matches 8 bases. Germline lookup yields CDR1 MNHEY and CDR2 SMNVEV (reference sequence). V gave up 2 bases and J gave up 6 bases; unmatched junction bases: 6. CDR3 length: 14 residues. In DNA form, the CDR3 reads TGTGCCAGCAGTTTAAGCGGGGGCTCTATCGAGCAGTACTTC. It encodes CASSLSGGSIEQYF.

The chain combines TRBV18 with TRBJ1-4; D remains unclear. The V gene's germline CDR1 is KGHSH and CDR2 LQKENI. This CDR3 is built from 11 residues. V lost 3 bases, J lost 8 bases, and 4 bases lay in between. CDR3 DNA: TGTGCCAGCTCACCCGGGGAAAAACTGTTTTTT. Encoded protein: CASSPGEKLFF. Filled out from reference TRBV18 and TRBJ1-4, the complete variable domain reads NAGVMQNPRHLVRRRGQEARLRCSPMKGHSHVYWYRQLPEEGLKFMVYLQKENIIDESGMPKERFSAEFPKEGPSILRIQQVVRGDSAAYFCASSPGEKLFFGSGTQLSVL.

This clone is judged medium-sized (0.01 to 0.1%). The chain links TRBV6-5 to TRBJ2-3; the match to TRBD2 covers 7 bases. The CDR3 contains 14 residues. CDR1 and CDR2 (germline): MNHEY, SVGAGI. V lost 2 bases to trimming and J lost 6 bases; unmatched junction nucleotides: 5. This chain's CDR3 is CASSYDLGGDTQYF. CDR3 bases: TGTGCCAGCAGTTACGATCTGGGAGGGGATACGCAGTATTTT.

The chain carries TRBV5-1 and TRBJ1-1; D gene unclear. Germline V gene data show CDR1 as SGHRS and CDR2 as YFSETQ. V lost 1 base, J lost 1 base, and 5 bases lay in between. The CDR3 has 13 amino acids. The CDR3 loop reads CASSLTRNTEAFF. CDR3 bases: TGCGCCAGCAGCTTGACCCGGAACACTGAAGCTTTCTTT. The variable domain in full, with the rest retrieved from reference TRBV5-1 and TRBJ1-1, is KAGVTQTPRYLIKTRGQQVTLSCSPISGHRSVSWYQQTPGQGLQFLFEYFSETQRNKGNFPGRFSGRQFSNSRSEMNVSTLELGDSALYLCASSLTRNTEAFFGQGTRLTVV.

The J gene is TRBJ1-5, the V gene TRBV12-5; 7 nucleotides align to TRBD1. The trim removed 1 base at V and 6 bases at J, leaving 6 bases unmatched. This CDR3 has 15 residues. Per the germline V gene, CDR1 is LGHNT and CDR2 is FRNRAP. CDR3 bases: TGTGCTAGTGGTTTGGGACAGGGAGCAATTCAGCCCCAGCATTTT. It codes for CASGLGQGAIQPQHF.

The chain is built from TRBV5-4 and TRBJ2-3; 10 bases match TRBD2. Losses at the gene ends were 4 bases for V and 2 bases for J; bases not matched to a gene: 4. This CDR3 has 15 residues. Germline V lookup: CDR1 SGHNT, CDR2 YYREEE (reference sequence). CDR3 sequence reads: CASSNGLAVTDTQYF. In DNA form, the CDR3 reads TGTGCCAGCAGCAATGGACTAGCGGTCACAGATACGCAGTATTTT.

V is TRBV5-4 and J is TRBJ1-1; D uncertain. The CDR3 runs 13 residues. Germline V gives CDR1 SGHNT, CDR2 YYREEE (reference sequence). The germline V and J ends were trimmed by 0 bases and 8 bases, with 11 bases remaining between them. In nucleotides, the CDR3 is TGTGCCAGCAGCTTGGACAGCTCTCTCGAAGCTTTCTTT. This sequence encodes CASSLDSSLEAFF.

V and J are TRBV4-2 and TRBJ1-1; D gene ambiguous. Deletions cut 0 bases from V and 4 bases from J, with 6 bases between. CDR3 length equals 13 residues. Looked up from germline, CDR1 is LGHNA and CDR2 is YNFKEQ. CDR3 bases: TGTGCCAGCAGCCAAGATCTTGCCACTGAAGCTTTCTTT. It is translated as CASSQDLATEAFF.

This clone was seen a handful of times. The chain joins TRBV11-3 to TRBJ1-5; possibly TRBD1 for D (6 bases). The germline gives CDR1 SGHNT, CDR2 YENEEA. V shed 5 bases and J shed 3 bases, with 8 bases lying between them. This CDR3 contains 13 residues. CDR3 loop: CASSRDINQPQHF. CDR3 sequence (DNA): TGTGCCAGCAGCAGGGACATCAATCAGCCCCAGCATTTT. Variable domain in full (rest from reference TRBV11-3 and TRBJ1-5): EAGVVQSPRYKIIEKKQPVAFWCNPISGHNTLYWYLQNLGQGPELLIRYENEEAVDDSQLPKDRFSAERLKGVDSTLKIQPAELGDSAVYLCASSRDINQPQHFGDGTRLSIL.

The chain combines TRBV13 with TRBJ2-3, with 10 bases lining up with TRBD1. Trimming at V came to 5 bases and at J to 6 bases, leaving 14 bases not matched to a gene. There are 17 residues in the CDR3. Germline V gene sequence: CDR1 PRHDT, CDR2 FYEKMQ (reference sequence). Here the CDR3 DNA reads TGTGCCAGCAGCCCCCACGCGGACAGGGGGATTTCGGATACGCAGTATTTT. It is translated as CASSPHADRGISDTQYF.

This clone was recorded only once. The genes are TRBV4-1 and TRBJ1-1, with TRBD1 as a possible D gene (5 bases). The CDR3 is made up of 14 amino acids. With 2 bases removed from V and 7 bases from J, the gap between germline ends came to 14 bases. Germline V gene data show CDR1 as MGHRA and CDR2 as YSYEKL. CDR3 residues: CASSQNTGTDEAFF. CDR3 nucleotide sequence: TGCGCCAGCAGCCAAAACACCGGGACGGATGAAGCTTTCTTT.

This clone was seen a single time. The chain joins TRBV27 to TRBJ1-5; D gene uncertain. V lost 0 bases to trimming and J lost 0 bases, with 6 bases between them. Germline V gene sequence: CDR1 MNHEY, CDR2 SMNVEV (reference sequence). The CDR3 sequence is 15 residues long. CDR3 sequence (DNA): TGTGCCAGCAGTTTATCGGGAACTAGCAATCAGCCCCAGCATTTT. Protein sequence: CASSLSGTSNQPQHF.

This chain connects TRBV27 to TRBJ2-3, with no clear D. Trimming pared 9 bases from V and 6 bases from J, leaving 10 bases between. This CDR3 comprises 11 residues. Germline loops: CDR1 MNHEY, CDR2 SMNVEV (reference sequence). The CDR3 protein is CASHSPDTQYF. The CDR3 DNA is TGTGCCAGTCATAGCCCGGATACGCAGTATTTT.

The J gene is TRBJ2-1, the V gene TRBV5-8; 10 bases fit TRBD2. Losses at the gene ends were 7 bases for V and 0 bases for J; bases not matched to a gene: 10. The CDR3 length is 17 residues. The germline gives CDR1 SGHTS, CDR2 YDEGEE. CDR3 amino acids: CASWGSGGPSSYNEQFF. The CDR3 DNA reads as TGTGCCAGCTGGGGTAGCGGGGGGCCCAGCTCCTACAATGAGCAGTTCTTC.

This chain joins TRBV27 and TRBJ2-5, with D possibly being TRBD1 (7 bases). The length of the CDR3 is 20 residues. Trimming removed 2 bases at V and 2 bases at J, with 27 bases between. From germline, CDR1 is MNHEY and CDR2 SMNVEV (reference sequence). CDR3 amino acids: CASSLGPEPKSGGKQETQYF. The CDR3 bases are TGTGCCAGCAGTTTAGGACCAGAGCCTAAATCAGGGGGGAAACAAGAGACCCAGTACTTC.

This sequence joins TRBV5-6 and TRBJ1-5, with D perhaps TRBD1 (6 bases). This CDR3 spans 14 amino acids. Trimming pared 4 bases from V and 1 base from J, leaving 9 bases between. Germline V gives CDR1 SGHDT, CDR2 YYEEEE. DNA for the CDR3: TGTGCCAGCAGCGCAGGACAGAGCAATCAGCCCCAGCATTTT. As protein: CASSAGQSNQPQHF.

This clone was counted a few times. The chain is built from TRBV19 and TRBJ1-6; D gene ambiguous. Per germline, CDR1 LNHDA and CDR2 SQIVND (reference sequence). The V and J ends lost 2 bases and 9 bases respectively, with 5 bases between them. The CDR3 sequence is 12 residues long. The CDR3 is CASSINSSPLHF. The CDR3 DNA reads as TGTGCCAGTAGTATAAACAGTTCACCCCTCCACTTT.

The V call is TRBV25-1, the J call TRBJ2-7; 12 nucleotides agree with TRBD2. Trimming cost V 3 bases and J 4 bases; bases outside gene matches: 7. CDR1 MGHDK and CDR2 SYGVNS come from the germline V gene. The length of the CDR3 is 16 residues. DNA of the CDR3: TGTGCCAGCAGTGAGCTGTACCTAGCGGGGGGGTACGAGCAGTACTTC. Amino acids: CASSELYLAGGYEQYF.

The chain recombines TRBV10-3 with TRBJ2-3; D perhaps matches TRBD2 (7 bases). CDR3 length: 17 residues. V was clipped by 0 bases and J by 9 bases, with 22 bases between them. CDR1 and CDR2 from the germline V gene are ENHRY and SYGVKD. Here the CDR3 DNA reads TGTGCCATCAGTGAGTCTGGGGGGGGGACCTCTACAGGGACGCAGTATTTT. This translates into CAISESGGGTSTGTQYF.